This T cell receptor beta chain was recovered during a study of cytomegalovirus exposure and HLA in healthy donors. Primers: 60 Vbeta forward and 13 Jbeta reverse. Produced via immunoSEQ multiplex PCR; TCRdb's table is partial and in-frame only. The repertoire holds 90,000 to 120,000 clones, with around 73% as singletons. The receptor was derived from a woman aged 35 to 49 in good health and CMV-seronegative. The sequenced material came from PBMCs.

CDR3 protein: CASSLSRTRAGFGYTF. CDR3 in DNA: TGTGCCAGCAGTTTATCGCGGACACGGGCAGGTTTTGGCTACACCTTC. The rearrangement uses TRBV27 and TRBJ1-2; tentatively, D is TRBD1 (5 bases). The CDR3 sequence is 16 residues long. Germline V lookup: CDR1 MNHEY, CDR2 SMNVEV (reference sequence). Trimming shortened V by 0 bases and J by 7 bases, and 18 bases separated the two germline ends.